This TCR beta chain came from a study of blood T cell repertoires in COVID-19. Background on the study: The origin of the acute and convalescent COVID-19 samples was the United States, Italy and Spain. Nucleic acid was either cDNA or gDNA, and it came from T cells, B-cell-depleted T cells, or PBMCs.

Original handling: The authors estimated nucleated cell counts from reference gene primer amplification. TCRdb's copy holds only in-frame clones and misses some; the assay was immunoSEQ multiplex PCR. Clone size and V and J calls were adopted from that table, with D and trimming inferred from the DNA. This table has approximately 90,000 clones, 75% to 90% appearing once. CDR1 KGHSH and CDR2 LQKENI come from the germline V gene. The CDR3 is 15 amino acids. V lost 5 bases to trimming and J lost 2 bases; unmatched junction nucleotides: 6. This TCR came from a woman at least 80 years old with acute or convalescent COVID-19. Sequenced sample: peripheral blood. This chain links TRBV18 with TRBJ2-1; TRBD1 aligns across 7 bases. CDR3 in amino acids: CASSTPGTAYNEQFF. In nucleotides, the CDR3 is TGTGCCAGCTCAACTCCCGGGACAGCCTACAATGAGCAGTTCTTC. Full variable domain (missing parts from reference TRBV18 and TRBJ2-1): NAGVMQNPRHLVRRRGQEARLRCSPMKGHSHVYWYRQLPEEGLKFMVYLQKENIIDESGMPKERFSAEFPKEGPSILRIQQVVRGDSAAYFCASSTPGTAYNEQFFGPGTRLTVL.